This TCR beta chain was retrieved from a study of blood T cell repertoires in COVID-19. At the level of the study: Specimens from acute and convalescent COVID-19 originated in the United States, Italy and Spain.

A few counts support this clone. The J segment lost 0 bases and the V segment lost 6 bases, leaving 5 bases of the junction unmatched. Germline CDR1 reads MNHEY; CDR2 reads SMNVEV (reference sequence). This CDR3 has 17 residues. Authors' methods: Using reference gene primer amplification, nucleated cell counts were estimated. Here immunoSEQ multiplex PCR was the method, and the copy in TCRdb shows in-frame clones only, minus some. V, J and clone size were drawn from that table, and D and trimming were deduced from the DNA. Found here are 90,000 to 120,000 clones, more than 80% of them singletons; the top ten hold 4.5% to 5%.

V usage is TRBV27 and J usage is TRBJ2-6, with 10 bases fitting TRBD2. This sequence was found in a man between 40 and 49 years old with active or convalescent COVID-19. Sequenced input: peripheral blood. CDR3 region: CASSFLAGVSGANVLTF. As DNA, the CDR3 is TGTGCCAGCAGCTTTCTAGCGGGAGTCTCTGGGGCCAACGTCCTGACTTTC. The whole variable domain, remainder taken from reference TRBV27 and TRBJ2-6, is EAQVTQNPRYLITVTGKKLTVTCSQNMNHEYMSWYRQDPGLGLRQIYYSMNVEVTDKGDVPEGYKVSRKEKRNFPLILESPSPNQTSLYFCASSFLAGVSGANVLTFGAGSRLTVL.